This TCR beta chain was identified in a study of ipilimumab plus nivolumab after autologous stem cell transplantation (dated by TCRdb to about 2021). General notes on the study: A median of 5 ipilimumab doses and 8 nivolumab doses was received by trial patients. The trial enrolled patients with high-risk diffuse large B cell lymphoma, mature T cell lymphoma, or multiple myeloma undergoing autologous transplant. Approximately 35 patients made up the trial's intent-to-treat population. The DLBCL cohort included primary refractory and relapsed disease, with 18-month progression-free survival of approximately 86% and 30% respectively.

Libraries came from the immunoSEQ multiplex PCR assay. TCRdb provides this immuneACCESS table in a form limited to in-frame rearrangements. Some clones are lacking; in checked studies, under half of them reflect an unresolved V gene, and why the rest are absent is not known. This sample gives 20,000 to 30,000 clones in total; roughly 84% of them show up just once. The top ten clones comprise roughly 5% of the sample. Checkpoint therapy began 14 to 28 days after autologous transplant, with ipilimumab given at 1 mg/kg intravenously on day 1 of selected weeks. Nivolumab was administered at 3 mg/kg intravenously on day 1 of weeks 1, 4, 7, 10, and every two weeks through week 26. This was a Phase Ib clinical trial that tested ipilimumab plus nivolumab, given as combined checkpoint inhibition, for consolidation following autologous stem cell transplantation. Trimming costs V 3 bases and J 6 bases, and their ends lie 14 bases apart. CDR3 length: 14 amino acids, cysteine to phenylalanine. Just CDR3 DNA is preserved here, 42 bases in frame from base 1. Based on the germline V gene, the CDR1 and CDR2 sequences are SGHVS and FNYEAQ.

As for this clone: This receptor's antigen is unknown. No much larger clone exists at a distance of one base, and base qualities are not known.

Study-wide findings and limitations: According to the authors, a biologic rationale for studying the approach further came from T cell receptor repertoire, regulatory T cell phenotype and gut microbiota profiles. The authors concluded that, as post-transplant consolidation, combined checkpoint inhibition appeared tolerable.

This clonotype was sampled from a male donor with diffuse large B-cell lymphoma. The sequence joins TRBV7-6 to TRBJ1-2, with no D gene named confidently. Source: PBMCs, taken in a trial of ipilimumab plus nivolumab as post-transplant consolidation. The CDR3 region reads CASSLRTGTDGYTF. The nucleotides read TGTGCCAGCAGCTTGCGGACTGGTACGGATGGCTACACCTTC.